This record covers a single T cell receptor (beta chain). What it binds is not known. This sample is drawn from a study of pediatric ulcerative colitis. The CDR3 is 15 residues long. The V gene's germline CDR1 is MNHNY and CDR2 SVGAGI (reference sequence). V lost 2 bases to trimming and J lost 3 bases, with 11 bases between them. Some clones are missing from TCRdb's copy, which holds only in-frame ones; the method was immunoSEQ multiplex PCR. The sample holds 55,000 to 80,000 clones, 77% seen once. Study results and limitations: No controls had the two rectal clonotypes shared by ulcerative colitis patients.

This sequence joins TRBV6-6 and TRBJ2-1; D gene ambiguous. Specimen: blood. The TCR comes from a boy younger than 18 with moderate ulcerative colitis. CDR3 residues: CASSYRNTYYNEQFF. The CDR3 DNA sequence: TGTGCCAGCAGTTACAGGAATACCTACTACAATGAGCAGTTCTTC.